The present T cell receptor (beta chain) was sequenced within a study of regulatory dendritic cells for organ transplantation. Study-wide results and caveats: Naive CD4+ and CD8+ repertoires were highly diverse; memory CD8+ was most oligoclonal. Between individuals, the alloreactive memory CD8+ T cell pool differed considerably. Regulatory dendritic cells appeared to expand memory CD8+ clones less than mature ones.

Generated by immunoSEQ multiplex PCR, the TCRdb table keeps only in-frame clones and is missing some. The sample holds 18,000 or so clones; under 80% are singletons and the top ten take 2.5% to 3.5%. The count of this clone is one. The target antigen is unknown. CDR1 LGHNA and CDR2 YSLEER come from the germline V gene. The CDR3 contains 14 residues. V lost 4 bases and J lost 7, with 16 bases in between. CFSE-labeled sorted T cells met regulatory or mature dendritic cells for 5 to 6 days. Sequencing was performed on memory CD4+ T cells from blood cultured with regulatory dendritic cells. Regarding subset: CD45RO+ memory T cells. The chain uses TRBV4-3 and TRBJ1-2; no clear D gene. The clonotype comes from a human donor in good health. The CDR3 here is CASSPNSAWGGYTF. The CDR3 nucleotides read TGCGCCAGCAGCCCGAACAGCGCTTGGGGTGGCTACACCTTC.